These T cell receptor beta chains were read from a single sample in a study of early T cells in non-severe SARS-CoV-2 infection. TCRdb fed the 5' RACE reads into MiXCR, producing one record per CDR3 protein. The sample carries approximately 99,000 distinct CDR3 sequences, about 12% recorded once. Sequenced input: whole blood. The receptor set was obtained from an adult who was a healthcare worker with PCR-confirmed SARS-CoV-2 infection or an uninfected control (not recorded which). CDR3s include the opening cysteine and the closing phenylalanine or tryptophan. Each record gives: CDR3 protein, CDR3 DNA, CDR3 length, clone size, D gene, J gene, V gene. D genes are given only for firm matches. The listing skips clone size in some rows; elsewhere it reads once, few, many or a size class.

cdr3_aa: CASSYADPSYEQYF
cdr3_nt: TGTGCCAGCAGTTACGCGGACCCATCCTACGAGCAGTACTTC
cdr3_length: 14
clone_size: many
d_call: .
j_call: TRBJ2-7
v_call: TRBV6-5

cdr3_aa: CASSPALDGYTF
cdr3_nt: TGCGCCAGCAGCCCAGCCCTCGATGGCTACACCTTC
cdr3_length: 12
clone_size: .
d_call: .
j_call: TRBJ1-2
v_call: TRBV10-1

cdr3_aa: CSAGRDPYNEQFF
cdr3_nt: TGCAGCGCCGGTAGAGACCCCTACAATGAGCAGTTCTTC
cdr3_length: 13
clone_size: few
d_call: .
j_call: TRBJ2-1
v_call: TRBV29-1

cdr3_aa: CASSPRQGGLGAPLHF
cdr3_nt: TGTGCCAGCAGCCCTCGACAGGGTGGCCTGGGTGCACCCCTCCACTTT
cdr3_length: 16
clone_size: few
d_call: TRBD1
j_call: TRBJ1-6
v_call: TRBV9

cdr3_aa: CASSYPGEGEAFF
cdr3_nt: TGTGCCAGCAGTTACCCCGGTGAGGGTGAAGCTTTCTTT
cdr3_length: 13
clone_size: .
d_call: .
j_call: TRBJ1-1
v_call: TRBV12-3/TRBV12-4

cdr3_aa: CASSGLAGGITHNEQFF
cdr3_nt: TGTGCCAGCTCAGGACTAGCGGGGGGCATCACTCACAATGAGCAGTTCTTC
cdr3_length: 17
clone_size: many
d_call: TRBD2
j_call: TRBJ2-1
v_call: TRBV14

cdr3_aa: CASSLPSTGLNTGELFF
cdr3_nt: TGTGCCAGCAGCTTACCGTCGACAGGGTTAAACACCGGGGAGCTGTTTTTT
cdr3_length: 17
clone_size: many
d_call: TRBD1
j_call: TRBJ2-2
v_call: TRBV7-6

cdr3_aa: CASSTSRHTKINEQFF
cdr3_nt: TGTGCCAGCAGCACCAGCCGACACACGAAAATCAATGAGCAGTTCTTC
cdr3_length: 16
clone_size: few
d_call: .
j_call: TRBJ2-1
v_call: TRBV11-3

cdr3_aa: CASSLNRLETQYF
cdr3_nt: TGTGCCAGCAGCTTAAACCGTCTGGAGACCCAGTACTTC
cdr3_length: 13
clone_size: .
d_call: .
j_call: TRBJ2-5
v_call: TRBV7-3

cdr3_aa: CASSLLGGGDEAFF
cdr3_nt: TGTGCCAGCTCACTCCTGGGGGGGGGAGATGAAGCTTTCTTT
cdr3_length: 14
clone_size: many
d_call: .
j_call: TRBJ1-1
v_call: TRBV18

cdr3_aa: CASSFETRLDRGNTEAFF
cdr3_nt: TGTGCCAGCAGCTTTGAAACCCGCCTGGACAGGGGGAACACTGAAGCTTTCTTT
cdr3_length: 18
clone_size: many
d_call: TRBD1
j_call: TRBJ1-1
v_call: TRBV11-3

cdr3_aa: CSALEMVAGPRDEQFF
cdr3_nt: TGCAGTGCGCTAGAGATGGTTGCGGGCCCAAGGGATGAGCAGTTCTTC
cdr3_length: 16
clone_size: .
d_call: .
j_call: TRBJ2-1
v_call: TRBV20-1

cdr3_aa: CVSSPDRDQPQHF
cdr3_nt: TGTGTCAGCAGCCCCGACCGGGATCAGCCCCAGCATTTT
cdr3_length: 13
clone_size: few
d_call: .
j_call: TRBJ1-5
v_call: TRBV27

cdr3_aa: CSVGSGETQYF
cdr3_nt: TGCAGCGTTGGGTCCGGGGAGACCCAGTACTTC
cdr3_length: 11
clone_size: few
d_call: .
j_call: TRBJ2-5
v_call: TRBV29-1

cdr3_aa: CASSAPARRDSRSYEQYF
cdr3_nt: TGTGCCAGCAGTGCTCCAGCGCGGCGGGACAGCAGATCCTACGAGCAGTACTTC
cdr3_length: 18
clone_size: few
d_call: .
j_call: TRBJ2-7
v_call: TRBV6-4

cdr3_aa: CASSHGQGAGAFF
cdr3_nt: TGCGCCAGCAGCCATGGACAGGGGGCTGGGGCTTTCTTT
cdr3_length: 13
clone_size: .
d_call: TRBD1
j_call: TRBJ1-1
v_call: TRBV5-1

cdr3_aa: CACSPTSVEQFF
cdr3_nt: TGTGCCTGCAGCCCCACTAGCGTCGAGCAGTTCTTC
cdr3_length: 12
clone_size: once
d_call: TRBD2
j_call: TRBJ2-1
v_call: TRBV12-3/TRBV12-4

cdr3_aa: CASSQEERASYEQYF
cdr3_nt: TGCGCCAGCAGCCAAGAAGAAAGGGCATCCTACGAGCAGTACTTC
cdr3_length: 15
clone_size: many
d_call: .
j_call: TRBJ2-7
v_call: TRBV4-1

cdr3_aa: CASTVGEHRGTSLTDTQYF
cdr3_nt: TGTGCCAGTACCGTCGGGGAACACAGGGGGACGAGCCTCACAGATACGCAGTATTTT
cdr3_length: 19
clone_size: few
d_call: TRBD1
j_call: TRBJ2-3
v_call: TRBV19

cdr3_aa: CSVQGNEETQYF
cdr3_nt: TGCAGCGTTCAAGGGAACGAAGAGACCCAGTACTTC
cdr3_length: 12
clone_size: few
d_call: .
j_call: TRBJ2-5
v_call: TRBV29-1

cdr3_aa: CASSLARERDEQYF
cdr3_nt: TGTGCCAGCAGCTTAGCTCGCGAGAGGGACGAGCAGTACTTC
cdr3_length: 14
clone_size: many
d_call: .
j_call: TRBJ2-7
v_call: TRBV7-6

cdr3_aa: CSVALAPDTQYF
cdr3_nt: TGCAGCGTTGCTCTAGCCCCAGATACGCAGTATTTT
cdr3_length: 12
clone_size: few
d_call: .
j_call: TRBJ2-3
v_call: TRBV29-1

cdr3_aa: CASSLVPSGSQTGELFF
cdr3_nt: TGTGCCAGCAGCTTAGTTCCTAGCGGGAGCCAGACCGGGGAGCTGTTTTTT
cdr3_length: 17
clone_size: many
d_call: TRBD2
j_call: TRBJ2-2
v_call: TRBV7-6

cdr3_aa: CASNGGRGEQPQHF
cdr3_nt: TGTGCCAGCAACGGGGGGAGGGGCGAGCAGCCCCAGCATTTT
cdr3_length: 14
clone_size: many
d_call: .
j_call: TRBJ1-5
v_call: TRBV12-3/TRBV12-4

cdr3_aa: CASSSRGASGKFF
cdr3_nt: TGTGCCAGCAGCTCACGAGGAGCCAGCGGGAAGTTCTTC
cdr3_length: 13
clone_size: many
d_call: TRBD2
j_call: TRBJ2-1
v_call: TRBV5-4

cdr3_aa: CASSWTGSDTEAFF
cdr3_nt: TGCGCCAGCAGTTGGACGGGCTCCGACACTGAAGCTTTCTTT
cdr3_length: 14
clone_size: few
d_call: .
j_call: TRBJ1-1
v_call: TRBV5-1

cdr3_aa: CASSLAGTGRAYEQYF
cdr3_nt: TGCGCCAGCAGCTTGGCCGGGACAGGAAGGGCCTACGAGCAGTACTTC
cdr3_length: 16
clone_size: many
d_call: TRBD1
j_call: TRBJ2-7
v_call: TRBV5-1

cdr3_aa: CASSEPGQNNEKLFF
cdr3_nt: TGTGCCAGCAGTGAGCCGGGACAGAATAATGAAAAACTGTTTTTT
cdr3_length: 15
clone_size: many
d_call: TRBD1
j_call: TRBJ1-4
v_call: TRBV28

cdr3_aa: CASSPPGGAYNEQFF
cdr3_nt: TGTGCCAGCAGTCCCCCCGGCGGAGCATACAATGAGCAGTTCTTC
cdr3_length: 15
clone_size: .
d_call: .
j_call: TRBJ2-1
v_call: TRBV27

cdr3_aa: CATSDSARETQYF
cdr3_nt: TGTGCCACCAGTGACTCGGCGCGGGAGACCCAGTACTTC
cdr3_length: 13
clone_size: .
d_call: .
j_call: TRBJ2-5
v_call: TRBV24-1

cdr3_aa: CASSFVSSGRGNEQFF
cdr3_nt: TGTGCCAGCAGCTTTGTCTCTAGCGGGAGGGGGAATGAGCAGTTCTTC
cdr3_length: 16
clone_size: many
d_call: TRBD2
j_call: TRBJ2-1
v_call: TRBV7-3

cdr3_aa: CASSERPGNYGYTF
cdr3_nt: TGTGCCAGCAGTGAGAGGCCCGGTAACTATGGCTACACCTTC
cdr3_length: 14
clone_size: .
d_call: .
j_call: TRBJ1-2
v_call: TRBV2

cdr3_aa: CASSSRLTGMANQPQHF
cdr3_nt: TGTGCCAGCAGCTCGCGCCTAACAGGGATGGCTAATCAGCCCCAGCATTTT
cdr3_length: 17
clone_size: .
d_call: .
j_call: TRBJ1-5
v_call: TRBV5-6

cdr3_aa: CSAAQGPHEAFF
cdr3_nt: TGCAGTGCTGCCCAGGGGCCCCACGAAGCTTTCTTT
cdr3_length: 12
clone_size: many
d_call: .
j_call: TRBJ1-1
v_call: TRBV20-1

cdr3_aa: CASSPGTGNRNTEAFF
cdr3_nt: TGTGCCAGCTCACCAGGGACAGGGAACCGGAACACTGAAGCTTTCTTT
cdr3_length: 16
clone_size: few
d_call: TRBD1
j_call: TRBJ1-1
v_call: TRBV18

cdr3_aa: CASSYWGIFSQPQHF
cdr3_nt: TGTGCCAGCAGTTATTGGGGGATCTTCAGTCAGCCCCAGCATTTT
cdr3_length: 15
clone_size: few
d_call: .
j_call: TRBJ1-5
v_call: TRBV6-6

cdr3_aa: CSVDDTGANVLTF
cdr3_nt: TGCAGCGTGGACGACACTGGGGCCAACGTCCTGACTTTC
cdr3_length: 13
clone_size: few
d_call: .
j_call: TRBJ2-6
v_call: TRBV29-1

cdr3_aa: CASSFEDSSGYEQYF
cdr3_nt: TGTGCCAGCAGCTTCGAGGACAGCTCGGGGTACGAGCAGTACTTC
cdr3_length: 15
clone_size: .
d_call: .
j_call: TRBJ2-7
v_call: TRBV7-8

cdr3_aa: CSAGTSEDTQYF
cdr3_nt: TGCAGCGCCGGGACTAGTGAAGATACGCAGTATTTT
cdr3_length: 12
clone_size: many
d_call: TRBD2
j_call: TRBJ2-3
v_call: TRBV29-1

cdr3_aa: CASSYLGRIQETQYF
cdr3_nt: TGTGCCAGCAGTTATCTAGGGAGGATCCAAGAGACCCAGTACTTC
cdr3_length: 15
clone_size: few
d_call: .
j_call: TRBJ2-5
v_call: TRBV6-5

cdr3_aa: CASSTPIAGGSETQYF
cdr3_nt: TGTGCCAGCAGCACCCCAATAGCGGGAGGTTCAGAGACCCAGTACTTC
cdr3_length: 16
clone_size: few
d_call: TRBD2
j_call: TRBJ2-5
v_call: TRBV7-9

cdr3_aa: CASSLVPSGGSTDTQYF
cdr3_nt: TGTGCCAGCAGCTTAGTACCTAGCGGAGGTAGCACAGATACGCAGTATTTT
cdr3_length: 17
clone_size: medium-sized
d_call: TRBD2
j_call: TRBJ2-3
v_call: TRBV7-6

cdr3_aa: CASRGLSQGNQPQHF
cdr3_nt: TGTGCCAGCAGGGGACTTTCGCAAGGCAATCAGCCCCAGCATTTT
cdr3_length: 15
clone_size: many
d_call: .
j_call: TRBJ1-5
v_call: TRBV27

cdr3_aa: CASSEAALIHQYF
cdr3_nt: TGTGCCAGCAGTGAAGCCGCCTTAATCCATCAGTACTTC
cdr3_length: 13
clone_size: few
d_call: .
j_call: TRBJ2-4
v_call: TRBV6-1

cdr3_aa: CASSEERDETQYF
cdr3_nt: TGTGCCAGCAGTGAAGAGCGCGACGAGACCCAGTACTTC
cdr3_length: 13
clone_size: .
d_call: .
j_call: TRBJ2-5
v_call: TRBV2

cdr3_aa: CASAGGDWRADTQYF
cdr3_nt: TGCGCCAGCGCCGGCGGAGACTGGAGGGCAGATACGCAGTATTTT
cdr3_length: 15
clone_size: few
d_call: .
j_call: TRBJ2-3
v_call: TRBV5-1

cdr3_aa: CSALFGTVHEQYF
cdr3_nt: TGCAGTGCTCTTTTCGGGACAGTCCACGAGCAGTACTTC
cdr3_length: 13
clone_size: many
d_call: TRBD1
j_call: TRBJ2-7
v_call: TRBV20-1

cdr3_aa: CASRPPWASADTQYF
cdr3_nt: TGTGCCAGTAGACCCCCTTGGGCCTCCGCAGATACGCAGTATTTT
cdr3_length: 15
clone_size: .
d_call: .
j_call: TRBJ2-3
v_call: TRBV19

cdr3_aa: CASSLDGAGNDGYTF
cdr3_nt: TGTGCCAGCAGCTTAGATGGAGCGGGGAATGATGGCTACACCTTC
cdr3_length: 15
clone_size: .
d_call: .
j_call: TRBJ1-2
v_call: TRBV7-2

cdr3_aa: CASSLTGVPSLEQYF
cdr3_nt: TGTGCCAGCAGCCTAACAGGGGTTCCGTCCCTCGAGCAGTACTTC
cdr3_length: 15
clone_size: .
d_call: TRBD1
j_call: TRBJ2-7
v_call: TRBV5-5

cdr3_aa: CASSQSSTGGYGYTF
cdr3_nt: TGTGCCAGCAGCCAATCATCCACGGGAGGTTATGGCTACACCTTC
cdr3_length: 15
clone_size: .
d_call: .
j_call: TRBJ1-2
v_call: TRBV3-1

cdr3_aa: CASSIDRGSYEQYF
cdr3_nt: TGTGCCAGCAGCATAGACAGGGGATCCTACGAGCAGTACTTC
cdr3_length: 14
clone_size: .
d_call: TRBD1
j_call: TRBJ2-7
v_call: TRBV11-2

cdr3_aa: CASSLKLGGKSEAFF
cdr3_nt: TGTGCCAGCAGCTTAAAACTGGGAGGAAAGTCTGAAGCTTTCTTT
cdr3_length: 15
clone_size: few
d_call: .
j_call: TRBJ1-1
v_call: TRBV7-3

cdr3_aa: CSVGGQGHTEAFF
cdr3_nt: TGCAGCGTGGGTGGACAGGGCCACACTGAAGCTTTCTTT
cdr3_length: 13
clone_size: .
d_call: TRBD1
j_call: TRBJ1-1
v_call: TRBV29-1

cdr3_aa: CASSFQPGGYTF
cdr3_nt: TGTGCCAGCAGTTTTCAACCGGGCGGCTACACCTTC
cdr3_length: 12
clone_size: many
d_call: .
j_call: TRBJ1-2
v_call: TRBV28

cdr3_aa: CASSQGGGGVRSPLHF
cdr3_nt: TGTGCCAGCAGCCAAGGAGGAGGGGGCGTCCGTTCACCCCTCCACTTT
cdr3_length: 16
clone_size: many
d_call: TRBD1
j_call: TRBJ1-6
v_call: TRBV3-1

cdr3_aa: CASSPGVRGGAIGYTF
cdr3_nt: TGTGCCAGCAGCCCCGGGGTACGGGGGGGCGCCATCGGCTACACCTTC
cdr3_length: 16
clone_size: few
d_call: .
j_call: TRBJ1-2
v_call: TRBV28

cdr3_aa: CASSRSAGTYNEQFF
cdr3_nt: TGTGCCAGCAGCCGGTCAGCGGGCACTTACAATGAGCAGTTCTTC
cdr3_length: 15
clone_size: many
d_call: .
j_call: TRBJ2-1
v_call: TRBV5-4

cdr3_aa: CASSYLAENEQFF
cdr3_nt: TGTGCCAGCAGCTACCTGGCGGAAAATGAGCAGTTCTTC
cdr3_length: 13
clone_size: few
d_call: .
j_call: TRBJ2-1
v_call: TRBV5-6